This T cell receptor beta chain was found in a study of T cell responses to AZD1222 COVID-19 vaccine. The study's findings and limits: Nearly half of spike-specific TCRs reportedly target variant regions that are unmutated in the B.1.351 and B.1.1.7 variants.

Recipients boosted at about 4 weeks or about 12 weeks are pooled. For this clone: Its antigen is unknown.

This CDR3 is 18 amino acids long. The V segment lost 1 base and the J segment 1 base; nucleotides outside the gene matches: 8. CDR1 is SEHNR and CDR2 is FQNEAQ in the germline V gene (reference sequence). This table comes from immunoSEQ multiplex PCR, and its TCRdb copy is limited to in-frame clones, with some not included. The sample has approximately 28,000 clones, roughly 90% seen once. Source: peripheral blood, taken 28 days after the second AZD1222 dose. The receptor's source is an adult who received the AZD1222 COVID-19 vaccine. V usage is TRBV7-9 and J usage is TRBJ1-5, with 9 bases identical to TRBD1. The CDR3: CASSLGIQGAGSNQPQHF. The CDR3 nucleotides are TGTGCCAGCAGCTTAGGGATACAGGGGGCGGGGAGCAATCAGCCCCAGCATTTT.